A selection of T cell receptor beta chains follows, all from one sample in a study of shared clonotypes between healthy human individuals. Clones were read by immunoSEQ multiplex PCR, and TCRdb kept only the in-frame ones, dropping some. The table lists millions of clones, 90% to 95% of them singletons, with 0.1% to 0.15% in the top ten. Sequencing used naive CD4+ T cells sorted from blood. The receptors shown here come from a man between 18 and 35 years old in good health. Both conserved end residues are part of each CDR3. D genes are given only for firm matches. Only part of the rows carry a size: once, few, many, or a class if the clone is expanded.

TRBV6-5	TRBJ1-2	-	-	TGTGCCAGCAGTTACGAGGCCCGATATGGCTACACCTTC	CASSYEARYGYTF
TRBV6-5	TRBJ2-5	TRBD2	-	TGTGCCAGCAGTTACGATAGCGGGAAGGGAGGCGGGGCCCAGTACTTC	CASSYDSGKGGGAQYF
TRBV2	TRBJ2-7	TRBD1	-	TGTGCCAGCAGCCGAAGGGGACAGGGGGCTTACGAGCAGTACTTC	CASSRRGQGAYEQYF
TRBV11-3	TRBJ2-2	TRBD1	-	TGTGCCAGCAGATCCGGGACAGATCACACCGGGGAGCTGTTTTTT	CASRSGTDHTGELFF
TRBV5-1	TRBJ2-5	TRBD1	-	TGCGCCAGCAGCAGCATGGGACAGCGGGAGACCCAGTACTTC	CASSSMGQRETQYF
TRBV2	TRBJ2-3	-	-	TGTGCCAGCAGCTACAGGGAAGGCACAGATACGCAGTATTTT	CASSYREGTDTQYF
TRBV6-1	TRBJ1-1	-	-	TGTGCCAGCAGTGAAGCGAGGACAGCGAACACTGAAGCTTTCTTT	CASSEARTANTEAFF
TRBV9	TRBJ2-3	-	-	TGTGCCAGCAGTGGAGGATTTCCTACGCAGTATTTT	CASSGGFPTQYF
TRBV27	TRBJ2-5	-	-	TGTGCCAGCAGTTCTATACCGTACGCCCAAGAGACCCAGTACTTC	CASSSIPYAQETQYF
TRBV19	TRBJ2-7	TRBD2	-	TGTGCCAGTAGTCCCACGCCCCCCGGGACTAGGAGCTACGAGCAGTACTTC	CASSPTPPGTRSYEQYF
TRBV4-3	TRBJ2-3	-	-	TGCGCCAGCAGCCAATCTTCTAGCTGGGATACGCAGTATTTT	CASSQSSSWDTQYF
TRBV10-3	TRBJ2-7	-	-	TGTGCCATCTTAACGGCTTCCTACGAGCAGTACTTC	CAILTASYEQYF
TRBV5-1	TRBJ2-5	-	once	TGCGCCAGCAGCTTGAGGGGGAGCGAGACCCAGTACTTC	CASSLRGSETQYF
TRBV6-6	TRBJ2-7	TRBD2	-	TGTGCCAGCAGGAAGCCGGGACTAGCGAACTACGAGCAGTACTTC	CASRKPGLANYEQYF
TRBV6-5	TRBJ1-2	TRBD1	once	TGTGCCAGCAGTTACTCCGGACAGGGTCCGGGTGGCTACACCTTC	CASSYSGQGPGGYTF
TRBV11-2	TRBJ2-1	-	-	TGTGCCAGCAGCTTCAACGGACTAAATGAGCAGTTCTTC	CASSFNGLNEQFF
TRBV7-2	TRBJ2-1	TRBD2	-	TGTGCCAGCAGCTCGGGGACTAGCGAATACAATGAGCAGTTCTTC	CASSSGTSEYNEQFF
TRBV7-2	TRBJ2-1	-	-	TGTGCCAGCAGCTTATGGTCAGGGAGCTCCTACAATGAGCAGTTCTTC	CASSLWSGSSYNEQFF
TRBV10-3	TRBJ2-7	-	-	TGTGCCATCACTCAGGACGGAGCCTACGAGCAGTACTTC	CAITQDGAYEQYF
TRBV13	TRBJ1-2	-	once	TGTGCCAGCAGCTTAGGCCTGCAGGTCGACTATGGCTACACCTTC	CASSLGLQVDYGYTF
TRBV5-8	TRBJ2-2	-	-	TGTGCCAGCACAACCGGGACCACGAACACCGGGGAGCTGTTTTTT	CASTTGTTNTGELFF
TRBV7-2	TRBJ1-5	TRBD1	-	TGTGCCAGCAGCCCGATCGACAGGGTAAATCAGCCCCAGCATTTT	CASSPIDRVNQPQHF
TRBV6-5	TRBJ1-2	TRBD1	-	TGTGCCAGCAGCCGGGACAGCTCTGGGGGTGGCTACACCTTC	CASSRDSSGGGYTF
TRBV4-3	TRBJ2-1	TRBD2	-	TGCGCCAGCAGCCCTAGCGGGGCCTCCTACAATGAGCAGTTCTTC	CASSPSGASYNEQFF
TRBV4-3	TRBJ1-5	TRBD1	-	TGCGCCAGCAGCCAAGAGGAAGGGGGCAACCAGCCCCAGCATTTT	CASSQEEGGNQPQHF
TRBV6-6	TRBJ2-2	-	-	TGTGCCAGCAGTTACTCTAAGGAGGGCGGGGAGCTGTTTTTT	CASSYSKEGGELFF
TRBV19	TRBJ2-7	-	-	TGTGCCAGTAGTGGCAGGGACTACGAGCAGTACTTC	CASSGRDYEQYF
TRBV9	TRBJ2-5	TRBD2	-	TGTGCCAGCAGCTATAGCGGGGGTAACCAAGAGACCCAGTACTTC	CASSYSGGNQETQYF
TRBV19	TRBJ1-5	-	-	TGTGCCAGTAGTAAGGTCGCCGGGTACAATCAGCCCCAGCATTTT	CASSKVAGYNQPQHF
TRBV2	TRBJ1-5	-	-	TGTGCCAGCAACGCCAGGACAGCTAATCAGCCCCAGCATTTT	CASNARTANQPQHF
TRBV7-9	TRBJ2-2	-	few	TGTGCCAGCAGCCTCCCCGCCGGGGAGCTGTTTTTT	CASSLPAGELFF
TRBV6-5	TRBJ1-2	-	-	TGTGCCAGCAGTTACCAGCAGGGACCCTACTATGGCTACACCTTC	CASSYQQGPYYGYTF
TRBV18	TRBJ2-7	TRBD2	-	TGTGCCAGCTCAGGGACTAGCGGGATGGTCTACGAGCAGTACTTC	CASSGTSGMVYEQYF
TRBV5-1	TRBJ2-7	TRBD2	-	TGCGCCAGCAGCTCCACTAGCGGATCCTACGAGCAGTACTTC	CASSSTSGSYEQYF
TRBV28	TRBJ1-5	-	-	TGTGCCAGCAGTTTAGGTGGCGCCCTAAATCAGCCCCAGCATTTT	CASSLGGALNQPQHF
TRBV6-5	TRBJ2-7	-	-	TGTGCCAGCAGAACACAGGGTTCCGAGCAGTACTTC	CASRTQGSEQYF
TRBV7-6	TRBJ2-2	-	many	TGTGCCAGCAGTGCCCCATCCGCCACCGGGGAGCTGTTTTTT	CASSAPSATGELFF
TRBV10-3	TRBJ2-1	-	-	TGTGCCATCTCCCCCGGAGGAGCGAATGAGCAGTTCTTC	CAISPGGANEQFF
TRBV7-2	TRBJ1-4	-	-	TGTGCCAGCAGCCGACAGAACAACCCAACTAATGAAAAACTGTTTTTT	CASSRQNNPTNEKLFF
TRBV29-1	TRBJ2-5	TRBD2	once	TGCAGCGTTGAAGCCCTGTGGCTAGCGGGGCAATATACCCAGTACTTC	CSVEALWLAGQYTQYF
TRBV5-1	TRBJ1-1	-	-	TGCGCCAGCAGCCCTGCCGGAGACAGCTTTACTGAAGCTTTCTTT	CASSPAGDSFTEAFF
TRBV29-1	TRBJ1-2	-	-	TGCAGCGTCGAGATGGGGTATGGCTACACCTTC	CSVEMGYGYTF
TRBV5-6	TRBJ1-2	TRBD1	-	TGTGCCAGCAGCTTGGTACAGGGGGGCCGTGGCTACACCTTC	CASSLVQGGRGYTF